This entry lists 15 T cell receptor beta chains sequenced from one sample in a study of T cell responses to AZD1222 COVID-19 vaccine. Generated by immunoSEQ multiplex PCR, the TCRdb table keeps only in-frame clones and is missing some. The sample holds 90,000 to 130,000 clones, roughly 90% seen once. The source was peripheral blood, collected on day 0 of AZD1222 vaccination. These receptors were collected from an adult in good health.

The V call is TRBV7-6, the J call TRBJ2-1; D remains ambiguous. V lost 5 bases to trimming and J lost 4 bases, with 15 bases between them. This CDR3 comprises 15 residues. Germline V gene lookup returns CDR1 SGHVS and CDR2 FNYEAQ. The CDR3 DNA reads TGTGCCAGCAGCCCGCGACGAACGTCGTACAATGAGCAGTTCTTC. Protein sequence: CASSPRRTSYNEQFF.

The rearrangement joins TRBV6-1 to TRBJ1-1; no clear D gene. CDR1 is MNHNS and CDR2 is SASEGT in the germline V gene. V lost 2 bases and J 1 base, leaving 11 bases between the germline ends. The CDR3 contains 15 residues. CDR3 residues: CASSEKLQQNTEAFF. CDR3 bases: TGTGCCAGCAGTGAAAAATTACAGCAGAACACTGAAGCTTTCTTT.

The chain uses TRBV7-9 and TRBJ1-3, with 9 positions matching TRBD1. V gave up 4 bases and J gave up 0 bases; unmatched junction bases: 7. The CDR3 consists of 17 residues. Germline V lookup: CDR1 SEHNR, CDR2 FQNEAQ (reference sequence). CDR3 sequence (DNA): TGTGCCAGCAGCTACGCCGGGACAGGGCCCTCTGGAAACACCATATATTTT. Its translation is CASSYAGTGPSGNTIYF.

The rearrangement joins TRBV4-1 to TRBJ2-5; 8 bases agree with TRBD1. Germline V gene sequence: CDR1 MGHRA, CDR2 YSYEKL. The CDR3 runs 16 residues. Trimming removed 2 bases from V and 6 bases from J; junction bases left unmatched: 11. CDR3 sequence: CASSQTSRDRSQTQYF. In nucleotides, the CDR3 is TGCGCCAGCAGCCAAACATCCCGGGACAGGTCACAGACCCAGTACTTC.

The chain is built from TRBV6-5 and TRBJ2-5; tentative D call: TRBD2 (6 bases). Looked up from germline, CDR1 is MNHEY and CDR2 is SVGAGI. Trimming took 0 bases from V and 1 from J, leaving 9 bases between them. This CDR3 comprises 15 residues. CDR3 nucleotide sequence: TGTGCCAGCAGTTACTCTGGCGGGGTCCAAGAGACCCAGTACTTC. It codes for CASSYSGGVQETQYF.

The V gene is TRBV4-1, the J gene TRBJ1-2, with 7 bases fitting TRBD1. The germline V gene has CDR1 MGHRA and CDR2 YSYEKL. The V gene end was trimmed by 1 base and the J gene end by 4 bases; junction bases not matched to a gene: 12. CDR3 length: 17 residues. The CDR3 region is CASSQVFGQGGSYGYTF. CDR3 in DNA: TGCGCCAGCAGCCAAGTTTTCGGGCAGGGGGGCAGCTATGGCTACACCTTC.

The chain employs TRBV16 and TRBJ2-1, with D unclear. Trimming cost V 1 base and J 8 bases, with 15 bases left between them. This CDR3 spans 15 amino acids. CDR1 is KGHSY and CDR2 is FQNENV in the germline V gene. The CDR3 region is CASSQFRTPSDEQFF. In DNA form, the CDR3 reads TGTGCCAGCAGCCAATTCAGGACCCCCTCCGATGAGCAGTTCTTC.

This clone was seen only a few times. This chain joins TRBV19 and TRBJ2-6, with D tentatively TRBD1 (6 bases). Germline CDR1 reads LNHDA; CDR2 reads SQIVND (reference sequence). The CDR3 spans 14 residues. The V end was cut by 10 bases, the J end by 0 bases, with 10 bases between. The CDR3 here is CATGDLSGANVLTF. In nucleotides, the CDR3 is TGTGCCACAGGGGACCTCTCTGGGGCCAACGTCCTGACTTTC.

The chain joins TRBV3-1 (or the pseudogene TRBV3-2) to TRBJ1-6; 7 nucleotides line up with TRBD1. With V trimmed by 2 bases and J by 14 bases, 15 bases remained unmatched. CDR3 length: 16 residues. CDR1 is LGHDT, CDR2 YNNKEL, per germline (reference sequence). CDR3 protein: CASSQRRDSSLGTLHF. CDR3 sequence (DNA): TGTGCCAGCAGCCAACGCCGGGACAGTTCCCTCGGCACCCTCCACTTT.

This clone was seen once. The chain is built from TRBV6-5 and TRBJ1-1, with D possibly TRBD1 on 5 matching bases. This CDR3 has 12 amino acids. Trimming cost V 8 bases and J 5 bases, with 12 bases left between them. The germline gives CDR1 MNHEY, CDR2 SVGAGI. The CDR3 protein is CASSRGGTEAFF. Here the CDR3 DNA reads TGTGCCAGCTCTAGGGGTGGAACTGAAGCTTTCTTT.

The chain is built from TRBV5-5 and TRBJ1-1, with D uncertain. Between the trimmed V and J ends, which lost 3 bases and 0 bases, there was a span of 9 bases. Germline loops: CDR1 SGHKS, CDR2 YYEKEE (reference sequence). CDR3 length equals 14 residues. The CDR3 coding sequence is TGTGCCAGCAGCTATGGACCGATGAACACTGAAGCTTTCTTT. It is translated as CASSYGPMNTEAFF.

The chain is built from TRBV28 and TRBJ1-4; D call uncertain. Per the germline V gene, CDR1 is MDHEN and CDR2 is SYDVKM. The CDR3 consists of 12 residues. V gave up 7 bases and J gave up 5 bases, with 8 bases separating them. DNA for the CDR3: TGTGCCAGCAATTCGGGGAATGAAAAACTGTTTTTT. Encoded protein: CASNSGNEKLFF.

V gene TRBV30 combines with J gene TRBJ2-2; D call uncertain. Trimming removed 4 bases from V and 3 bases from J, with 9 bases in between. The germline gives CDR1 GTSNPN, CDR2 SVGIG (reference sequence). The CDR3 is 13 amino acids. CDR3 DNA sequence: TGTGCCTGGAACGATGACTACACCGGGGAGCTGTTTTTT. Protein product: CAWNDDYTGELFF.

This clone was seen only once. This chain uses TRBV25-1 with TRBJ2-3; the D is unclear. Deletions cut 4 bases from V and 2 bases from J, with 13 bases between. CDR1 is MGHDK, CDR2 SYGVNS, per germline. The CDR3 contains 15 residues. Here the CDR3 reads CASSGGRIITDTQYF. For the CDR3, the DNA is TGTGCCAGCAGTGGCGGTCGAATCATCACAGATACGCAGTATTTT.

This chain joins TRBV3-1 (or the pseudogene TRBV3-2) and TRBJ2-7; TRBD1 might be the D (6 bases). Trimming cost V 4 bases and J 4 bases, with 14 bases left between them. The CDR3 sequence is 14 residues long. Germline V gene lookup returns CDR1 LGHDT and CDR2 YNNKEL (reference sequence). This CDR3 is CASSRLGGQYEQYF. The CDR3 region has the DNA TGTGCCAGCAGCCGACTCGGCGGACAGTACGAGCAGTACTTC.